These 14 T cell receptor beta chains share one sample of origin, sequenced in a study of long-term antiretroviral therapy in people with HIV. This was the immunoSEQ v3.0 assay at survey level. Sequenced by immunoSEQ multiplex PCR; TCRdb stores in-frame clones only, minus some. The repertoire consists of 20,000 to 25,000 clones, with approximately 92% occurring once and the leading ten covering around 7.7%. The sequencing here drew on unsorted PBMCs, taken 4.4 years after starting antiretroviral therapy. The receptors were sampled from a woman aged 45 to 65 with HIV.

This clone came up a few times. In DNA form, the CDR3 reads TGTGCCAGCAGCCCCCGCGTGGGGGAGAATAATTCACCCCTCCACTTT. Amino acid sequence: CASSPRVGENNSPLHF. The chain uses TRBV9 and TRBJ1-6, with D perhaps matching TRBD1 (5 bases). The CDR3 has 16 residues. Germline values: CDR1 SGDLS, CDR2 YYNGEE. Trimming pared 4 bases from V and 5 bases from J, leaving 16 bases between.

V is TRBV9 and J is TRBJ1-4, with D unresolved. V was shortened by 0 bases and J by 4 bases, with 7 bases between the two germline ends. Looked up from germline, CDR1 is SGDLS and CDR2 is YYNGEE. The CDR3 totals 14 residues. Here the CDR3 reads CASSVGGVNEKLFF. The CDR3 nucleotides are TGTGCCAGCAGCGTAGGTGGGGTTAATGAAAAACTGTTTTTT.

The V call is TRBV6-5, the J call TRBJ1-1, with TRBD1 as a possible D gene (5 bases). The CDR3 runs 15 residues. The germline V and J ends were trimmed by 0 bases and 2 bases, with 10 bases remaining between them. Germline assignment: CDR1 MNHEY and CDR2 SVGAGI. CDR3: CASSYSRGTNTEAFF. CDR3 sequence (DNA): TGTGCCAGCAGTTACTCGCGGGGGACCAACACTGAAGCTTTCTTT.

V is TRBV6-5 and J is TRBJ1-2, with 11 bases fitting TRBD1. This CDR3 spans 15 amino acids. V gave up 7 bases and J gave up 6 bases; unmatched junction bases: 10. Germline CDR1 reads MNHEY; CDR2 reads SVGAGI. This CDR3 is CASIKGDRGNNGYTF. DNA for the CDR3: TGTGCCAGCATTAAAGGGGACAGGGGGAACAATGGCTACACCTTC.

This chain joins TRBV6-5 and TRBJ1-3; D might be TRBD1 (6 bases). The CDR3 loop spans 16 amino acids. V lost 0 bases, J lost 9 bases, and 18 bases lay in between. Germline loops: CDR1 MNHEY, CDR2 SVGAGI. As DNA, the CDR3 is TGTGCCAGCAGTTACTCGGGGGAACAGGGAAGCGGCACCATATATTTT. Protein: CASSYSGEQGSGTIYF.

V usage is TRBV11-2 and J usage is TRBJ2-3; TRBD1 is a possible D gene (6 bases). Germline assignment: CDR1 SGHAT and CDR2 FQNNGV. The CDR3 has 14 amino acids. V lost 3 bases and J 2 bases, leaving 9 bases between the germline ends. Written as DNA, the CDR3 is TGTGCCAGCAGCTTGGACAGTTCCACAGATACGCAGTATTTT. This codes for CASSLDSSTDTQYF. Full variable domain (outside the CDR3, taken from reference TRBV11-2 and TRBJ2-3): EAGVAQSPRYKIIEKRQSVAFWCNPISGHATLYWYQQILGQGPKLLIQFQNNGVVDDSQLPKDRFSAERLKGVDSTLKIQPAKLEDSAVYLCASSLDSSTDTQYFGPGTRLTVL.

The V call is TRBV7-2, the J call TRBJ1-5; TRBD1 matches at 7 bases. This CDR3 has 16 amino acids. CDR1 and CDR2 (germline): SGHTA, FQGNSA. J was trimmed by 2 bases and V by 5 bases; bases with no gene match: 9. For the CDR3, the DNA is TGTGCCAGCAGCCCCGAGGGGGCTAGGGGCAATCAGCCCCAGCATTTT. Translation: CASSPEGARGNQPQHF. Using reference TRBV7-2 and TRBJ1-5 for the parts outside the CDR3, the full variable domain is GAGVSQSPSNKVTEKGKDVELRCDPISGHTALYWYRQSLGQGLEFLIYFQGNSAPDKSGLPSDRFSAERTGGSVSTLTIQRTQQEDSAVYLCASSPEGARGNQPQHFGDGTRLSIL.

The chain combines TRBV7-6 with TRBJ2-5; tentatively, D is TRBD2 (8 bases). The CDR3 runs to 16 residues. Per germline, CDR1 SGHVS and CDR2 FNYEAQ. V lost 1 base and J 4 bases, leaving 16 bases between the germline ends. The CDR3 region has the DNA TGTGCCAGCAGCTTAGGCGGGAGGACAGGTATAGAGACCCAGTACTTC. Translated, it gives CASSLGGRTGIETQYF.

J is TRBJ1-2 and V is TRBV27; 9 bases fit TRBD1. The CDR3 contains 15 residues. V trimming: 5 bases; J trimming: 5 bases; junction bases outside the gene matches: 9. Germline CDR1 reads MNHEY; CDR2 reads SMNVEV (reference sequence). CDR3 residues: CASSTEQGAEYGYTF. CDR3 in DNA: TGTGCCAGCAGTACAGAACAGGGGGCGGAATATGGCTACACCTTC.

V is TRBV4-2 and J is TRBJ1-1; D gene ambiguous. V was pared by 4 bases and J by 1 base, with 13 bases between. In germline, CDR1 is LGHNA, CDR2 YNFKEQ. The CDR3 runs 15 residues. The DNA for the CDR3 is TGTGCCAGCAGCCCGAGGACGGGGAAGAACACTGAAGCTTTCTTT. Translation gives CASSPRTGKNTEAFF.

This chain connects TRBV9 to TRBJ2-5; D gene uncertain. This CDR3 is 15 amino acids long. The V and J ends lost 3 bases and 4 bases respectively, with 16 bases between them. CDR1 and CDR2 (germline): SGDLS, YYNGEE. CDR3: CASSATSSVRETQYF. In DNA form, the CDR3 reads TGTGCCAGCAGCGCCACCTCCAGTGTTAGAGAGACCCAGTACTTC. Looking up the rest from reference TRBV9 and TRBJ2-5 gives the full variable domain: DSGVTQTPKHLITATGQRVTLRCSPRSGDLSVYWYQQSLDQGLQFLIQYYNGEERAKGNILERFSAQQFPDLHSELNLSSLELGDSALYFCASSATSSVRETQYFGPGTRLLVL.

The chain couples TRBV5-1 to TRBJ2-3; D may be TRBD1 or TRBD2 (5 bases each). Germline loops: CDR1 SGHRS, CDR2 YFSETQ. The CDR3 is made up of 15 amino acids. With 4 bases removed from V and 4 bases from J, the gap between germline ends came to 16 bases. The CDR3 DNA sequence: TGCGCCAGCAGCGGCGTAGGGGCCGGGGCAGATACGCAGTATTTT. This translates into CASSGVGAGADTQYF.

The chain uses TRBV19 and TRBJ1-4; 12 bases agree with TRBD1. Per germline, CDR1 LNHDA and CDR2 SQIVND (reference sequence). This CDR3 spans 15 amino acids. Unmatched junction bases numbered 5, after V lost 5 bases and J lost 7 bases. CDR3 protein: CASSARDRGPEKLFF. Written as DNA, the CDR3 is TGTGCCAGTAGTGCACGGGACAGGGGGCCTGAAAAACTGTTTTTT.

The rearrangement joins TRBV10-3 to TRBJ2-2, with D possibly being TRBD1 or TRBD2 (6 bases each). The CDR3 runs to 17 residues. The germline gives CDR1 ENHRY, CDR2 SYGVKD. The germline V and J ends were trimmed by 2 bases and 5 bases, with 18 bases remaining between them. CDR3: CAISERGPQGGTGELFF. CDR3 DNA: TGTGCCATCAGTGAGCGGGGGCCGCAGGGCGGGACCGGGGAGCTGTTTTTT.